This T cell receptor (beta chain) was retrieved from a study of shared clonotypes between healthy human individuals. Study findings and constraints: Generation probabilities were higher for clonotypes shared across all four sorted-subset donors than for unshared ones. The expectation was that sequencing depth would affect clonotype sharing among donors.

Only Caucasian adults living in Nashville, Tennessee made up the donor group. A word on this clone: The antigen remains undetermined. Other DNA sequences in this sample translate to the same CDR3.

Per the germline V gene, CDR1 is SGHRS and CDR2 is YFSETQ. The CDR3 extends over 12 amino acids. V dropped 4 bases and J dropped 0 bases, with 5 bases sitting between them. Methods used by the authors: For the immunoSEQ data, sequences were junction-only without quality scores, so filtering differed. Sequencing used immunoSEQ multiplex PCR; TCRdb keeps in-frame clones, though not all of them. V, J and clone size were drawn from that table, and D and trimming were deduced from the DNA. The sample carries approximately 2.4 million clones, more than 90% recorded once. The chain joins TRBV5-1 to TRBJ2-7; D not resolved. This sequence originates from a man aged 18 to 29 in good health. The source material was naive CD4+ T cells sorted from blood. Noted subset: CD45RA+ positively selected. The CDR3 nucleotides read TGCGCCAGCAGCGCTAGCTCCTACGAGCAGTACTTC. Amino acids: CASSASSYEQYF.